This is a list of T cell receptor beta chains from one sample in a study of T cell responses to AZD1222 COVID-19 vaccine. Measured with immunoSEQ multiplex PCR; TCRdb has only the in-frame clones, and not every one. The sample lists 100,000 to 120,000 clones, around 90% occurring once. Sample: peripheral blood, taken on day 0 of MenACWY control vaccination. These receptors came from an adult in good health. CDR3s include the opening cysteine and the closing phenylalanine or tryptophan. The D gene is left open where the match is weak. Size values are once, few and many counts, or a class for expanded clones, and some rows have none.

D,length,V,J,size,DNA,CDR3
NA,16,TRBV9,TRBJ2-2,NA,TGTGCCAGCAGCGCCTTGCGAGGGTCGAACACCGGGGAGCTGTTTTTT,CASSALRGSNTGELFF
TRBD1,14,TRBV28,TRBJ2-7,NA,TGTGCCAGCAGTTTGGGACAGGGGGTATACGAGCAGTACTTC,CASSLGQGVYEQYF
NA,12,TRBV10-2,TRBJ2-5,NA,TGCGCCAGCAGTGAGAGTGAGGAGACCCAGTACTTC,CASSESEETQYF
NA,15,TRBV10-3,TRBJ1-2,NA,TGTGCCATCTCCTACGGACAGCTTCCTTCCTATGGCTACACCTTC,CAISYGQLPSYGYTF
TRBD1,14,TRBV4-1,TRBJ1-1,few,TGCGCCAGCAGGCACAGGGGTTTAGACGGTGAAGCTTTCTTT,CASRHRGLDGEAFF
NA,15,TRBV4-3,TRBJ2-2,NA,TGCGCCAGCAGCCAAGATGAGAGGGTTACCGGGGAGCTGTTTTTT,CASSQDERVTGELFF
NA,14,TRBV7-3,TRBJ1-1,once,TGTGCCAGCAGCTTAAACCCGGGAAACACTGAAGCTTTCTTT,CASSLNPGNTEAFF
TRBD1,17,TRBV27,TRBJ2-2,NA,TGTGCCAGCAGTTTATCAGGGGGCGGCGTGGCCACCGGGGAGCTGTTTTTT,CASSLSGGGVATGELFF
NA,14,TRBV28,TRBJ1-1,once,TGTGCCAGCAGTTTAGTGACAGGGAACACTGAAGCTTTCTTT,CASSLVTGNTEAFF
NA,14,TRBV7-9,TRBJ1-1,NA,TGTGCCAGCAGCTTAAGGGCAGGGGACACTGAAGCTTTCTTT,CASSLRAGDTEAFF
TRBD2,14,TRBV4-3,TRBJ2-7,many,TGCGCCAGCAGCCGGACTAGCGGGGCCTACGAGCAGTACTTC,CASSRTSGAYEQYF
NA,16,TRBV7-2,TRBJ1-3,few,TGTGCCAGCAGCTTAGCGGGACGCGGGAATGGAAACACCATATATTTT,CASSLAGRGNGNTIYF
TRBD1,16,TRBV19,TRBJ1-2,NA,TGTGCCAGTAGCCCTCGGGGGGGACAGGGTCGCTATGGCTACACCTTC,CASSPRGGQGRYGYTF
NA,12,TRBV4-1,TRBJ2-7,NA,TGCGCCAGCAGCCAAGCGTGGGACGAGCAGTACTTC,CASSQAWDEQYF
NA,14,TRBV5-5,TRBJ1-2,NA,TGTGCCAGCAACCAACAGGGATTGGGGTATGGCTACACCTTC,CASNQQGLGYGYTF
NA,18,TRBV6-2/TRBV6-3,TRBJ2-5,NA,TGTGCCAGCAGTTACTCCAAGGGGGGATTTCAGGGTGAAGGGGCCCAGTACTTC,CASSYSKGGFQGEGAQYF
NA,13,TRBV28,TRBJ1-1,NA,TGTGCCAGCAGTTTGTGGGCGGCCCCTGAAGCTTTCTTT,CASSLWAAPEAFF
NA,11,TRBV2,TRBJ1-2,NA,TGTGCCAGCGGAGGGGGGAGAGGCTACACCTTC,CASGGGRGYTF
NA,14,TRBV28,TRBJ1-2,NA,TGTGCCAGCAGTCCCGTCGGGCCAAACTATGGCTACACCTTC,CASSPVGPNYGYTF
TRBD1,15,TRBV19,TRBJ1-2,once,TGTGCCAGTAGCCAGGACAGGTCGAATAACTATGGCTACACCTTC,CASSQDRSNNYGYTF
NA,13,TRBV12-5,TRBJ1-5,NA,TGTGCTAGTGGGGACCCTACGGAGCAGCCCCAGCATTTT,CASGDPTEQPQHF
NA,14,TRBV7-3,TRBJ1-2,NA,TGTGCCAGCAGCCCGGGACATACTATGTCAGGCTACACCTTC,CASSPGHTMSGYTF
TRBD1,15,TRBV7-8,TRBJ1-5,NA,TGTGCCAGCAGTCCCGGGACAGGGGGCTTTCAGCCCCAGCATTTT,CASSPGTGGFQPQHF
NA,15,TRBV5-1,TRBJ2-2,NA,TGCGCCAGCAGCCCAGGGGAACTCAACACCGGGGAGCTGTTTTTT,CASSPGELNTGELFF
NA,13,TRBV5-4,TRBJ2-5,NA,TGTGCCAGCAGCATGGGTAGACAAGAGACCCAGTACTTC,CASSMGRQETQYF
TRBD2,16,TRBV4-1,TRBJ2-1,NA,TGCGCCAGCAGCCAATCCCTAGCGGGGGCCTACAATGAGCAGTTCTTC,CASSQSLAGAYNEQFF
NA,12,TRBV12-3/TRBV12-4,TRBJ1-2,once,TGTGCCAGCAGTCTACAGCTGCTCGGCTACACCTTC,CASSLQLLGYTF
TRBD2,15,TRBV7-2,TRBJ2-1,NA,TGTGCCAGCAGCTTAGTGGCGGGGGGGGACAATGAGCAGTTCTTC,CASSLVAGGDNEQFF
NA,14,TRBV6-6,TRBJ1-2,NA,TGTGCCAGCAGTTACGACCCCACGGTCCGTGGCTACACCTTC,CASSYDPTVRGYTF
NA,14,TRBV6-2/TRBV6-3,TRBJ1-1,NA,TGTGCCAGCAGTCTTACTAGGATGAACACTGAAGCTTTCTTT,CASSLTRMNTEAFF
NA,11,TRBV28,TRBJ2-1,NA,TGTGCCAGCAGTTGGTCCAATGAGCAGTTCTTC,CASSWSNEQFF
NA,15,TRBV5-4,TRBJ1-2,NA,TGTGCCAGCAGCCCGAAAGGACAGCTAGGGGACGGCTACACCTTC,CASSPKGQLGDGYTF
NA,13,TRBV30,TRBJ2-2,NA,TGTGCCTGGAGTGCCAGAGACACCGGGGAGCTGTTTTTT,CAWSARDTGELFF
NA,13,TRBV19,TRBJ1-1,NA,TGTGCCAGTAGTATGAAAGGGGATGCTGAAGCTTTCTTT,CASSMKGDAEAFF
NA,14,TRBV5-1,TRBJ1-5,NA,TGCGCCAGCAGCCCCGCCGACTTCAATCAGCCCCAGCATTTT,CASSPADFNQPQHF
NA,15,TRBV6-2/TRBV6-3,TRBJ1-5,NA,TGTGCCAGCAGTTACGGGGGTGCGGGCAATCAGCCCCAGCATTTT,CASSYGGAGNQPQHF
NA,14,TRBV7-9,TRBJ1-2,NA,TGTGCCAGCAGCTTACGTCCCCCCTCGGATGGCTACACCTTC,CASSLRPPSDGYTF
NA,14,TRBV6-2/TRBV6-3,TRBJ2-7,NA,TGTGCCAGCAGCGGTCGGGGACATTTCCACGAGCAGTACTTC,CASSGRGHFHEQYF
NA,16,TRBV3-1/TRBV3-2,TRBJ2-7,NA,TGTGCCAGCAGCCACTGGAGGAATTTCGGCAGGGACGAGCAGTACTTC,CASSHWRNFGRDEQYF
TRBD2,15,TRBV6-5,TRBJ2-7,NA,TGTGCCAGCAGTTCTAGCGGGGGGGTTTCCTACGAGCAGTACTTC,CASSSSGGVSYEQYF